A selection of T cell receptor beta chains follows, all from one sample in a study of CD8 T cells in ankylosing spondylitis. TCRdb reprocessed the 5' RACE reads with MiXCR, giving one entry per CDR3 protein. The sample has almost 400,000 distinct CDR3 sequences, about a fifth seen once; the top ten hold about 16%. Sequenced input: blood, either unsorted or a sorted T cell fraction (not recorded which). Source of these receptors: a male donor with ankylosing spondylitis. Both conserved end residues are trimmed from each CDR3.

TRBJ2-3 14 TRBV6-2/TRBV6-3 ASRLMGANPTDTQY
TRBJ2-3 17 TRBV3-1 ASSQWGTSGPSSTDTQY
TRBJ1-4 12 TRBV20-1 SADPGQGNEKLF
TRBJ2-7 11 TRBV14 ASSRAGSHEQY
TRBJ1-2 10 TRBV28 ASSSGRYGYT
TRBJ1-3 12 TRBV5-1 ASSAEAAGNTIY
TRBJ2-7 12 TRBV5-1 ASSFNRGEHEQY
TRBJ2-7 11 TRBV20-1 SAKKSGQNEQY
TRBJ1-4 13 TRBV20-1 SARSDGGANEKLF
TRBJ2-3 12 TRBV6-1 ASSLRDWQDTQY
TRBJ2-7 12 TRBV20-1 SARGGVVPYEQY
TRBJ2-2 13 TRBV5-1 ASSLASADTGELF
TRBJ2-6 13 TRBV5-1 ASSFIGAGANVLT
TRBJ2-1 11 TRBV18 ASSAGDSNEQF
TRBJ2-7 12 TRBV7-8 ASSSSLLDYEQY
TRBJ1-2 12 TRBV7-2 ASSLEFLRYGYT
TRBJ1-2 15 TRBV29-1 SVEDRQSHLANYGYT
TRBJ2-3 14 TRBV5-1 ASSLGLAGDGDTQY
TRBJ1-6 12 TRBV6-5 ASSYSTAGSPLH
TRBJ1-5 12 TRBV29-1 SVAGTGGHQPQH
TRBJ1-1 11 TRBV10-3 AIAGRVVTEAF
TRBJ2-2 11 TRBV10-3 AIRGQGIGELF
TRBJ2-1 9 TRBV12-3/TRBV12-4 ASKEAGEGD
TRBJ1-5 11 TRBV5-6 ASSFGRGQPQH
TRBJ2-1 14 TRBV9 ASSVQLAGLYNEQF
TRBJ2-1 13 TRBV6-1 ASSLQREWYNEQF
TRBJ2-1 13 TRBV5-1 ASSATSGIQGEQF
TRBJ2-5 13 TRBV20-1 SARAGQGIQETQY
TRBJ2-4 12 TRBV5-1 ASSADRGQDIQY
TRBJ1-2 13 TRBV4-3 ASSQDQVGFYGYT
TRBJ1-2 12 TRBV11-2 ASSLPNRVGGYT